The clone carrying this TCR beta chain occurred a few times. The antigen remains undetermined. Trimming cost V 5 bases and J 3 bases, with 9 bases left between them. The CDR3 consists of 12 residues. Germline values: CDR1 SQVTM, CDR2 ANQGSEA. This sample was taken from a study of T cell repertoires in cytomegalovirus infection. TCRdb called the reads again in MiXCR, with one record for every CDR3 protein. The data show roughly 230,000 distinct CDR3 sequences, over 20% seen once. General study findings and limits: Dominant in the ex vivo response were TCR beta clonotypes restricted by HLA-C and specific for CMV.

The sequenced material came from CD8+ T cells from PBMCs. The J gene is TRBJ2-3, the V gene TRBV29-1; D is ambiguous. This receptor was obtained from a human donor in good health (CMV status not recorded). Some clones in this sample may be carry-over from other donors' samples. The CDR3 reads CSVPSITDTQYF. CDR3 coding DNA: TGCAGCGTTCCCAGCATTACAGATACGCAGTATTTT.